A single sample is the source of the 5 T cell receptor beta chains below, sequenced in a study of blood T cell repertoires in COVID-19. Clones were read by immunoSEQ multiplex PCR, and TCRdb kept only the in-frame ones, dropping some. Of 250,000 to 350,000 clones listed, roughly 90% are singletons. Source material: peripheral blood. Every receptor here comes from a woman aged 25 to 45 with COVID-19, enrolled during active disease.

This rearrangement joins TRBV6-5 to TRBJ2-3; D uncertain. From germline, CDR1 is MNHEY and CDR2 SVGAGI. With 0 bases removed from V and 0 bases from J, the gap between germline ends came to 7 bases. The CDR3 spans 15 residues. The CDR3 nucleotides read TGTGCCAGCAGTTACTCGGGCAGTAGCACAGATACGCAGTATTTT. Translation: CASSYSGSSTDTQYF.

The CDR3, as DNA: TGCGCCAGCAGCCGCGCGGGAGGAGGTGAGCAGTTCTTC. Protein: CASSRAGGGEQFF. The chain has TRBV10-1 and TRBJ2-1; TRBD2 aligns across 8 bases. After removal of 6 bases from V and 9 bases from J, the junction contained 7 bases not matched to a gene. Germline assignment: CDR1 WNHNN and CDR2 SYGVQD (reference sequence). The CDR3 covers 13 residues.

The chain links TRBV7-2 to TRBJ2-7; D remains ambiguous. This CDR3 comprises 13 residues. Germline values: CDR1 SGHTA, CDR2 FQGNSA. V was cut by 1 base and J by 2 bases, with 6 bases left in between. CDR3 coding DNA: TGTGCCAGCAGCTTAGATTTAACCTACGAGCAGTACTTC. Its translation is CASSLDLTYEQYF.

The V call is TRBV12-3 or TRBV12-4, the J call TRBJ2-2; D is uncertain. V was shortened by 0 bases and J by 7 bases, with 6 bases between the two germline ends. The CDR3 length is 13 residues. The CDR3 DNA is TGTGCCAGCAGTTTAGCGTCGGGCGGGGAGCTGTTTTTT. It translates to CASSLASGGELFF.

The rearrangement uses TRBV28 and TRBJ1-2; maybe TRBD1 (5 bases). This CDR3 region has 14 residues. V lost 7 bases to trimming and J lost 4 bases, with 16 bases between them. CDR1 is MDHEN, CDR2 SYDVKM, per germline. The CDR3 DNA reads TGTGCCAGCAACCCCGCCGGGGGGAGCTATGGCTACACCTTC. It encodes CASNPAGGSYGYTF.